This T cell receptor beta chain was recovered during a study of blood T cells in healthy people across ages. Study outcomes and limitations: The study lacked donor CMV status, which possibly confounded expanded clonotype changes.

On this clonotype: Its antigen is currently unknown.

V lost 5 bases and J lost 4, with 17 bases in between. The CDR3 loop spans 14 amino acids. Germline CDR1 and CDR2: DFQATT and SNEGSKA (reference sequence). A second PCR, run for roughly 7 to 12 cycles, used a sample-barcoded 5' primer plus a J-beta primer mix. One entry per CDR3 protein results from TCRdb running MiXCR on the 5' RACE reads. The table has 750,000 to 850,000 distinct CDR3 sequences, just under 25% seen once. This same sample was also taken into another study, of T cells of mothers and their children.

V usage is TRBV20-1 and J usage is TRBJ2-5; tentative D call: TRBD1 (7 bases). This TCR was sampled from a boy between 5 and 17 years old in good health. The sequenced material came from blood. Here the CDR3 DNA reads TGCAGTGCTGGGTATCGGCAGGGGGGAGAGACCCAGTACTTC. This codes for CSAGYRQGGETQYF.